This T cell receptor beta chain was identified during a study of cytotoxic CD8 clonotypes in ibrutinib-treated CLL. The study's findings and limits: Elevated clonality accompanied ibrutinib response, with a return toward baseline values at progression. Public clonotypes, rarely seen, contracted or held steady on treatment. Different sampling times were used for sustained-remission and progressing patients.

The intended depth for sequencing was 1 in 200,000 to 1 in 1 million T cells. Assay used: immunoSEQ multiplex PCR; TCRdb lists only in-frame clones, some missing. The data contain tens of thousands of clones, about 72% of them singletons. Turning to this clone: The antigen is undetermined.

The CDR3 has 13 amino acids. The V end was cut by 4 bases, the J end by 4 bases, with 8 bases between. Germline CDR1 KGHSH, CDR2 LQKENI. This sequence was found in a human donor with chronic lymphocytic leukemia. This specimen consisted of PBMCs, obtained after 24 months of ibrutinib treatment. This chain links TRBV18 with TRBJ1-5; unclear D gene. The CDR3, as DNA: TGTGCCAGCTCACAGGACCGGAATCAGCCCCAGCATTTT. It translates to CASSQDRNQPQHF.